This is a list of T cell receptor beta chains from one sample in a study of T cell changes during pregnancy in multiple sclerosis. TCRdb keeps only in-frame clones here, not all; method: immunoSEQ multiplex PCR. The sample carries just under 65,000 clones, roughly 87% recorded once. The source material was peripheral blood, sampled in the second trimester of pregnancy. The receptors stem from a female donor in good health, enrolled as a control in a pregnancy study. Both conserved end residues are part of each CDR3. The D gene is left open where the match is weak. A clone size is listed for some rows: how often the clone was seen (once, few, many), or a class if it is expanded.

clone size: few
J gene: TRBJ2-1
D gene: -
V gene: TRBV6-4
CDR3 DNA: TGTGCCAGCGCCTCGGGAGACGACAATGAGCAGTTCTTC
CDR3 protein: CASASGDDNEQFF

clone size: -
J gene: TRBJ2-1
D gene: -
V gene: TRBV6-5
CDR3 DNA: TGTGCCAGCACTAAACAGGGATACTACAATGAGCAGTTCTTC
CDR3 protein: CASTKQGYYNEQFF

clone size: once
J gene: TRBJ1-5
D gene: TRBD1
V gene: TRBV5-4
CDR3 DNA: TGTGCCAGCAGCTTGGGGACAGGGGTAAATCAGCCCCAGCATTTT
CDR3 protein: CASSLGTGVNQPQHF

clone size: -
J gene: TRBJ1-1
D gene: -
V gene: TRBV19
CDR3 DNA: TGTGCCAGTAGTCCCGCAGGGCCTCGCACTGAAGCTTTCTTT
CDR3 protein: CASSPAGPRTEAFF

clone size: few
J gene: TRBJ1-6
D gene: -
V gene: TRBV27
CDR3 DNA: TGTGCCACCCGACAGTTCAGGAATTCACCCCTCCACTTT
CDR3 protein: CATRQFRNSPLHF

clone size: -
J gene: TRBJ1-1
D gene: -
V gene: TRBV6-5
CDR3 DNA: TGTGCCAGCAGCTCGACTCGGAGGACTTTCTTT
CDR3 protein: CASSSTRRTFF

clone size: -
J gene: TRBJ2-1
D gene: -
V gene: TRBV7-3
CDR3 DNA: TGTGCCAGCAGCTCTGGACTGGGAGCCTACAATGAGCAGTTCTTC
CDR3 protein: CASSSGLGAYNEQFF

clone size: -
J gene: TRBJ1-5
D gene: -
V gene: TRBV6-1
CDR3 DNA: TGTGCCAGCAGTGAAGCATCTCAAGGAGCGAGGGTGGGACAGCCCCAGCATTTT
CDR3 protein: CASSEASQGARVGQPQHF

clone size: -
J gene: TRBJ2-3
D gene: TRBD2
V gene: TRBV27
CDR3 DNA: TGTGCCAGCAAGTCTAGCGGGTCTTCTAGCACAGATACGCAGTATTTT
CDR3 protein: CASKSSGSSSTDTQYF

clone size: -
J gene: TRBJ1-1
D gene: TRBD1
V gene: TRBV9
CDR3 DNA: TGTGCCAGCAGCTCCTCGCAGGGGGCACGGGTGAACACTGAAGCTTTCTTT
CDR3 protein: CASSSSQGARVNTEAFF

clone size: -
J gene: TRBJ1-2
D gene: -
V gene: TRBV4-1
CDR3 DNA: TGCGCCAGCAGCCGAAAGGGACTGGACTACACCTTC
CDR3 protein: CASSRKGLDYTF

clone size: -
J gene: TRBJ2-4
D gene: -
V gene: TRBV14
CDR3 DNA: TGTGCCAGCAGCCAAGTTAAGGGGGGGACCAAAAACATTCAGTACTTC
CDR3 protein: CASSQVKGGTKNIQYF

clone size: -
J gene: TRBJ2-1
D gene: TRBD2
V gene: TRBV4-2
CDR3 DNA: TGTGCCAGCAGCCCTCAGCTAGCGGGTGTCTCGGGTGAGCAGTTCTTC
CDR3 protein: CASSPQLAGVSGEQFF

clone size: -
J gene: TRBJ1-1
D gene: TRBD1
V gene: TRBV2
CDR3 DNA: TGTGCCAGTCACTCGGGACAGGGGTGGGTAGCTTTCTTT
CDR3 protein: CASHSGQGWVAFF

clone size: -
J gene: TRBJ2-1
D gene: -
V gene: TRBV5-1
CDR3 DNA: TGCGCCAGCTCCCCTGACTCCCGCTCCTACAATGAGCAGTTCTTC
CDR3 protein: CASSPDSRSYNEQFF

clone size: -
J gene: TRBJ1-5
D gene: -
V gene: TRBV27
CDR3 DNA: TGTGCCAGCAGTTCACAGAGAAATAGCAATCAGCCCCAGCATTTT
CDR3 protein: CASSSQRNSNQPQHF

clone size: once
J gene: TRBJ2-1
D gene: -
V gene: TRBV2
CDR3 DNA: TGTGCCAGCAGTCGACTCGTAAGCTCCTACAATGAGCAGTTCTTC
CDR3 protein: CASSRLVSSYNEQFF

clone size: -
J gene: TRBJ2-2
D gene: TRBD1
V gene: TRBV11-3
CDR3 DNA: TGTGCCAGCAGCACCAGAAGGGGGCGCCATGCCGGGGAGCTGTTTTTT
CDR3 protein: CASSTRRGRHAGELFF

clone size: -
J gene: TRBJ2-1
D gene: TRBD1
V gene: TRBV6-5
CDR3 DNA: TGTGCCAGCAGTTTGCTCGGGACAGGGCACTACAATGAGCAGTTCTTC
CDR3 protein: CASSLLGTGHYNEQFF

clone size: -
J gene: TRBJ2-7
D gene: TRBD2
V gene: TRBV28
CDR3 DNA: TGTGCCAGCAGGCCCACTAGCGGGAGTTTTTACGAGCAGTACTTC
CDR3 protein: CASRPTSGSFYEQYF

clone size: -
J gene: TRBJ2-7
D gene: TRBD1
V gene: TRBV28
CDR3 DNA: TGTGCCAGCAGTTTAGGGGGGACAGGGTATGAGCAGTACTTC
CDR3 protein: CASSLGGTGYEQYF

clone size: -
J gene: TRBJ2-3
D gene: -
V gene: TRBV28
CDR3 DNA: TGTGCCAGCAGCTATAGTTATACGCAGTATTTT
CDR3 protein: CASSYSYTQYF

clone size: once
J gene: TRBJ2-1
D gene: -
V gene: TRBV5-1
CDR3 DNA: TGCGCCAGCAGCTTGTGGGTCGGGGCGGGGATATCAAATGAGCAGTTCTTC
CDR3 protein: CASSLWVGAGISNEQFF

clone size: once
J gene: TRBJ2-7
D gene: TRBD2
V gene: TRBV5-6
CDR3 DNA: TGTGCCAGCAGCATCTTAGCGGGGGGGCAAGGAGGGTACTTC
CDR3 protein: CASSILAGGQGGYF

clone size: -
J gene: TRBJ2-1
D gene: -
V gene: TRBV30
CDR3 DNA: TGTGCCTGGAGTCCTAGCGCGGAGAAGAATGAGCAGTTCTTC
CDR3 protein: CAWSPSAEKNEQFF

clone size: -
J gene: TRBJ2-7
D gene: TRBD1
V gene: TRBV19
CDR3 DNA: TGTGCCAGTAGCCGGGGACAGCTGATCTCCTACGAGCAGTACTTC
CDR3 protein: CASSRGQLISYEQYF

clone size: -
J gene: TRBJ2-1
D gene: TRBD2
V gene: TRBV11-2
CDR3 DNA: TGTGCCAGCAGCTCCCTGACTAGCAGTGGGAATGAGCAGTTCTTC
CDR3 protein: CASSSLTSSGNEQFF

clone size: -
J gene: TRBJ2-7
D gene: -
V gene: TRBV12-1
CDR3 DNA: TGTGCCAGCAGCTTTGATCCGACAGGCCTCGAGCAGTACTTC
CDR3 protein: CASSFDPTGLEQYF

clone size: -
J gene: TRBJ2-1
D gene: TRBD2
V gene: TRBV5-1
CDR3 DNA: TGCGCCAGCAGCTTGGGGACTAGCGGGAGGTCTGAGCAGTTCTTC
CDR3 protein: CASSLGTSGRSEQFF

clone size: -
J gene: TRBJ2-5
D gene: TRBD2
V gene: TRBV11-2
CDR3 DNA: TGTGCCAGCAGCTACGGTCGGGGGGGTACTCGAGAGACCCAGTACTTC
CDR3 protein: CASSYGRGGTRETQYF

clone size: -
J gene: TRBJ2-2
D gene: TRBD1
V gene: TRBV5-1
CDR3 DNA: TGCGCCAGCAGCTTGGGACAGGGAGTAGCCGGGGAGCTGTTTTTT
CDR3 protein: CASSLGQGVAGELFF

clone size: -
J gene: TRBJ2-2
D gene: -
V gene: TRBV5-1
CDR3 DNA: TGCGCCAGCAGCTTTTCGAGAACCGGGGAGCTGTTTTTT
CDR3 protein: CASSFSRTGELFF

clone size: -
J gene: TRBJ2-1
D gene: -
V gene: TRBV5-1
CDR3 DNA: TGCGCCAGCAGCTTGGGGGCTAGCATCTATGAGCAGTTCTTC
CDR3 protein: CASSLGASIYEQFF

clone size: -
J gene: TRBJ2-3
D gene: TRBD2
V gene: TRBV15
CDR3 DNA: TGTGCCACCACGACTAGCGGGGGTCCAGATACGCAGTATTTT
CDR3 protein: CATTTSGGPDTQYF

clone size: -
J gene: TRBJ2-1
D gene: -
V gene: TRBV6-4
CDR3 DNA: TGTGCCAGCAGTGAAGTAGCGGACTCCTACAATGAGCAGTTCTTC
CDR3 protein: CASSEVADSYNEQFF

clone size: -
J gene: TRBJ2-3
D gene: -
V gene: TRBV28
CDR3 DNA: TGTGCCAGCAGTTTACCCTCGGCAGGACAGGATACGCAGTATTTT
CDR3 protein: CASSLPSAGQDTQYF

clone size: -
J gene: TRBJ2-7
D gene: -
V gene: TRBV10-3
CDR3 DNA: TGTGCCATCAGTGACCGGTTTGTTAGGGACTCGAATGTCGAGCAGTACTTC
CDR3 protein: CAISDRFVRDSNVEQYF

clone size: -
J gene: TRBJ2-2
D gene: TRBD2
V gene: TRBV27
CDR3 DNA: TGTGCCAGCAGTTCGAGACTAGCGGGGGGGCCTAGCGGGGAGCTGTTTTTT
CDR3 protein: CASSSRLAGGPSGELFF

clone size: -
J gene: TRBJ1-5
D gene: -
V gene: TRBV5-1
CDR3 DNA: TGCGCCAGCAGCCGCGAGGGTGGCAATCAGCCCCAGCATTTT
CDR3 protein: CASSREGGNQPQHF

clone size: once
J gene: TRBJ1-6
D gene: -
V gene: TRBV10-3
CDR3 DNA: TGTGCCATCAACGGGGTCAGAGATTCACCCCTCCACTTT
CDR3 protein: CAINGVRDSPLHF

clone size: -
J gene: TRBJ1-2
D gene: -
V gene: TRBV7-9
CDR3 DNA: TGTGCCAGCAGCTTTCCGGGGTCGGATGGCTACACCTTC
CDR3 protein: CASSFPGSDGYTF

clone size: -
J gene: TRBJ2-1
D gene: -
V gene: TRBV27
CDR3 DNA: TGTGCCAGCAGTTTTCTCGGACTTAATATGGGGGCCACCTACAATGAGCAGTTCTTC
CDR3 protein: CASSFLGLNMGATYNEQFF

clone size: -
J gene: TRBJ2-1
D gene: TRBD2
V gene: TRBV11-2
CDR3 DNA: TGTGCCAGCAGCTATAAGGGGGGCGGACTAGCGGGACTTCACAATGAGCAGTTCTTC
CDR3 protein: CASSYKGGGLAGLHNEQFF

clone size: -
J gene: TRBJ1-5
D gene: -
V gene: TRBV9
CDR3 DNA: TGTGCCAGCAGCGCCCAGGACTCGCAGCCCCAGCATTTT
CDR3 protein: CASSAQDSQPQHF

clone size: -
J gene: TRBJ2-7
D gene: TRBD2
V gene: TRBV5-1
CDR3 DNA: TGCGCCAGCAGCAGACTAGCGGGAGGGACCTACGAGCAGTACTTC
CDR3 protein: CASSRLAGGTYEQYF

clone size: -
J gene: TRBJ2-7
D gene: TRBD2
V gene: TRBV7-2
CDR3 DNA: TGTGCCAGCAGCTTCAGGACTAGCTACGAGCAGTACTTC
CDR3 protein: CASSFRTSYEQYF

clone size: once
J gene: TRBJ2-6
D gene: -
V gene: TRBV28
CDR3 DNA: TGTGCCAGCAGTTTAGCTGACAATCCTAGGGCCAACGTCCTGACTTTC
CDR3 protein: CASSLADNPRANVLTF

clone size: -
J gene: TRBJ2-3
D gene: TRBD2
V gene: TRBV7-9
CDR3 DNA: TGTGCCAGCAGCTCCGCGGGGGGGCGGGGCACAGATACGCAGTATTTT
CDR3 protein: CASSSAGGRGTDTQYF

clone size: -
J gene: TRBJ1-4
D gene: -
V gene: TRBV30
CDR3 DNA: TGTGCCTGGAGTGTCGGAGGGGCAGGGGAAAAACTGTTTTTT
CDR3 protein: CAWSVGGAGEKLFF

clone size: -
J gene: TRBJ1-1
D gene: -
V gene: TRBV7-2
CDR3 DNA: TGTGCCAGCAGCTGGAACAGGCGCGAGCGAATTGAAGCTTTCTTT
CDR3 protein: CASSWNRRERIEAFF

clone size: -
J gene: TRBJ2-7
D gene: TRBD2
V gene: TRBV5-1
CDR3 DNA: TGCGCCAGCAGCGAAAGCGGGAGTGAGGGCGAGCAGTACTTC
CDR3 protein: CASSESGSEGEQYF

clone size: -
J gene: TRBJ1-6
D gene: -
V gene: TRBV2
CDR3 DNA: TGTGCCAGCAGGGAATACAGGGTGCCAGATTCACCCCTCCACTTT
CDR3 protein: CASREYRVPDSPLHF

clone size: -
J gene: TRBJ1-1
D gene: -
V gene: TRBV7-9
CDR3 DNA: TGTGCCAGCAGCACTAACACCGCGATGATCCGAGCTTTCTTT
CDR3 protein: CASSTNTAMIRAFF